This TCR beta chain was documented in a study of blood T cell repertoires in COVID-19. Overall study: Acute-phase and convalescent COVID-19 samples originated in the United States, Italy and Spain.

The data were produced by immunoSEQ multiplex PCR, yet TCRdb's version contains in-frame clones alone and is incomplete. Seen here are some 20,000 clones, approximately 90% observed once, and the top ten hold 11%. Trimming took 3 bases from V and 0 from J; bases not matched to a gene: 5. Looked up from germline, CDR1 is KGHSH and CDR2 is LQKENI. This CDR3 spans 16 amino acids. The sequence derives from a human donor in a cohort sampled during active COVID-19. Sequencing was carried out using peripheral blood. This chain connects TRBV18 to TRBJ1-2; 9 positions match TRBD1. CDR3 sequence: CASSPGQGNSNYGYTF. The CDR3, as DNA: TGTGCCAGCTCACCGGGACAGGGAAATTCTAACTATGGCTACACCTTC.